What follows is one T cell receptor (beta chain) and its context. The sample comes from a study of CD8+ T cells in alopecia areata. Per germline, CDR1 SGHVS and CDR2 FNYEAQ. This CDR3 region has 15 residues. V lost 5 bases to trimming and J lost 8 bases; unmatched junction nucleotides: 6. Sequencing templates came from extracted RNA that was reverse transcribed into cDNA. Produced via immunoSEQ multiplex PCR; TCRdb's table is partial and in-frame only. In the table there are over 150,000 clones, 50% to 70% of which are singletons. The input for sequencing was CD4+ T cells sorted from blood, taken at week 0. The chain recombines TRBV7-6 with TRBJ2-1, with 13 bases identical to TRBD2. The TCR comes from a human donor with alopecia areata. This CDR3 is CASSPRTSGGYEQFF. The CDR3 DNA reads as TGTGCCAGCAGCCCTAGGACTAGCGGGGGCTATGAGCAGTTCTTC. Combining the CDR3 with reference TRBV7-6 and TRBJ2-1 gives the whole variable domain GAGVSQSPRYKVTKRGQDVALRCDPISGHVSLYWYRQALGQGPEFLTYFNYEAQQDKSGLPNDRFSAERPEGSISTLTIQRTEQRDSAMYRCASSPRTSGGYEQFFGPGTRLTVL.